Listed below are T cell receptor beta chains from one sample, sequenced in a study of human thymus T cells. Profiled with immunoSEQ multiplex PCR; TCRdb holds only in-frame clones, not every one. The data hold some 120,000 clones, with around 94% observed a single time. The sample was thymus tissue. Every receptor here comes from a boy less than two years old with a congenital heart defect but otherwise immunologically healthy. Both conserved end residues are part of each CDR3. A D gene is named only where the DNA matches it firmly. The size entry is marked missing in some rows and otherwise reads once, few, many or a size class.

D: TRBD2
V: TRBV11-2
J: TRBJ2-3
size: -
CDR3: CASSLDSGGNTDTQYF
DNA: TGTGCCAGCAGCCTGGATAGCGGGGGAAACACAGATACGCAGTATTTT

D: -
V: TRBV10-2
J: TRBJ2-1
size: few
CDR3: CASSEAGPKQFF
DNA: TGCGCCAGCAGTGAGGCGGGGCCGAAGCAGTTCTTC

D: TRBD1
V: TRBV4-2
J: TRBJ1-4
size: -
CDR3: CASSRPTTDRGEKLFF
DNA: TGTGCCAGCAGCCGACCAACGACAGACAGGGGTGAAAAACTGTTTTTT

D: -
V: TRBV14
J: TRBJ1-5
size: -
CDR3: CASRPRAGSNQPQHF
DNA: TGTGCCAGCAGACCCAGAGCAGGGAGCAATCAGCCCCAGCATTTT

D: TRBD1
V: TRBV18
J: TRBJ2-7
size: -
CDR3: CASSPPNRGNPYEQYF
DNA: TGTGCCAGCTCACCACCCAACAGGGGAAACCCCTACGAGCAGTACTTC

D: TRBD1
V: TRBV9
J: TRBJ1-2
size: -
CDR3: CASSTRTGAFGGYTF
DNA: TGTGCCAGCAGCACTCGGACAGGGGCCTTTGGTGGCTACACCTTC

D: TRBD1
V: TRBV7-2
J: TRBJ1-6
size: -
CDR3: CASSPHTGQGPYNSPLHF
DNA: TGTGCCAGCAGCCCCCATACGGGACAGGGTCCCTACAATTCACCCCTCCACTTT

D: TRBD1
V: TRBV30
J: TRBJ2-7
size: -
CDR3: CAWSPLDRELYEQYF
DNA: TGTGCCTGGAGTCCTCTTGACAGGGAACTCTACGAGCAGTACTTC

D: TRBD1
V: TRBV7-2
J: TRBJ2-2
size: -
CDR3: CASSPWGQSTGELFF
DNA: TGTGCCAGCAGCCCCTGGGGACAGTCCACCGGGGAGCTGTTTTTT

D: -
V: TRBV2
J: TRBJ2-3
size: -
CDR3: CASTVDTQYF
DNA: TGTGCCAGCACAGTGGATACGCAGTATTTT

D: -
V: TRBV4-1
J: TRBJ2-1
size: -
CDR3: CASSQGDGSSYNEQFF
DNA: TGCGCCAGCAGCCAGGGGGACGGTAGCTCCTACAATGAGCAGTTCTTC

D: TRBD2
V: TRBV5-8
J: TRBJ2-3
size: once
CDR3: CASSLGWGLAGGPRTDTQYF
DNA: TGTGCCAGCAGCTTGGGCTGGGGACTAGCGGGGGGGCCTAGGACAGATACGCAGTATTTT

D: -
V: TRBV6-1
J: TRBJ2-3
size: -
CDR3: CASSEGAGSTDTQYF
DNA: TGTGCCAGCAGTGAAGGGGCAGGCAGCACAGATACGCAGTATTTT

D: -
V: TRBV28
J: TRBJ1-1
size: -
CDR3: CASSLRVAEAFF
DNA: TGTGCCAGCAGCCTACGAGTCGCTGAAGCTTTCTTT

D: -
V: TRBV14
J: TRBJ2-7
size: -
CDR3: CASSQEKGDYEQYF
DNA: TGTGCCAGCAGCCAAGAAAAGGGCGACTACGAGCAGTACTTC

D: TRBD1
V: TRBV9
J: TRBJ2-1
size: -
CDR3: CASSAPGQGAWDEQFF
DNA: TGTGCCAGCAGCGCCCCGGGACAGGGGGCTTGGGATGAGCAGTTCTTC

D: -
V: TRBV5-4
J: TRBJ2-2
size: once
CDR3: CASSLGPGATNTGELFF
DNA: TGTGCCAGCAGCTTAGGACCGGGGGCGACGAACACCGGGGAGCTGTTTTTT

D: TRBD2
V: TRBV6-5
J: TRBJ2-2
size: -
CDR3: CASSYSRGEDTGELFF
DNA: TGTGCCAGCAGTTACTCGCGGGGGGAGGACACCGGGGAGCTGTTTTTT

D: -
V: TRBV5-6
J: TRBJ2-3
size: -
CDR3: CASRPPSTDTQYF
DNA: TGTGCCAGCAGACCACCATCCACAGATACGCAGTATTTT

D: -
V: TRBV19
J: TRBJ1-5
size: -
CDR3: CASSINEGPGGNNQPQHF
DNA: TGTGCCAGTAGTATCAATGAGGGTCCCGGAGGGAACAATCAGCCCCAGCATTTT

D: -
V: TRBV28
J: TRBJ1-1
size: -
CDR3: CASSPNAGPRDTEAFF
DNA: TGTGCCAGCAGCCCCAACGCAGGCCCCAGGGACACTGAAGCTTTCTTT

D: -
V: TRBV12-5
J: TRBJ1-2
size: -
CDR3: CASGLVNQGVGSYGYTF
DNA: TGTGCTAGTGGTTTGGTAAATCAAGGAGTAGGATCCTATGGCTACACCTTC

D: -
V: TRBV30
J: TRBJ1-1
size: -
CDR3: CAWRKGLDTEAFF
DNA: TGTGCCTGGAGGAAAGGGTTGGACACTGAAGCTTTCTTT

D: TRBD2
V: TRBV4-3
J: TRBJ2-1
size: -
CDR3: CASSQDQSGGRYNEQFF
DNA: TGCGCCAGCAGCCAAGATCAGAGCGGGGGCCGATACAATGAGCAGTTCTTC

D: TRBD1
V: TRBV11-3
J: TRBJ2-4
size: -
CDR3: CASSLADRAEAKNIQYF
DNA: TGTGCCAGCAGCTTAGCCGACAGGGCCGAAGCCAAAAACATTCAGTACTTC